These 32 T cell receptor beta chains were sequenced from one sample in a study of T cell responses to AZD1222 COVID-19 vaccine. The data were produced by immunoSEQ multiplex PCR, yet TCRdb's version contains in-frame clones alone and is incomplete. The sample has some 120,000 clones; roughly 93% are singletons. The sample here was peripheral blood, taken on day 0 of AZD1222 vaccination. Receptor source: an adult in good health.

V usage is TRBV18 and J usage is TRBJ2-2; 7 bases map to TRBD2. J lost 3 bases, V lost 2 bases, and 6 bases had no gene match. The CDR3 is 16 amino acids. Per germline, CDR1 KGHSH and CDR2 LQKENI. The CDR3 region is CASSPGPGRDTGELFF. The CDR3, as DNA: TGTGCCAGCTCACCAGGCCCAGGGAGGGACACCGGGGAGCTGTTTTTT.

The rearrangement joins TRBV25-1 to TRBJ1-1, with 12 bases lining up with TRBD1. This CDR3 comprises 15 residues. Germline CDR1 and CDR2: MGHDK and SYGVNS. V lost 10 bases, J lost 9 bases, and 15 bases stayed unmatched. This CDR3 is CATRDRGRVRGQAFF. The CDR3, as DNA: TGTGCCACAAGGGACAGGGGGCGGGTTCGAGGACAAGCTTTCTTT.

The chain has TRBV27 and TRBJ1-4; D is ambiguous. The CDR3 loop spans 14 amino acids. The germline V gene has CDR1 MNHEY and CDR2 SMNVEV (reference sequence). Trimming took 4 bases from V and 3 from J, leaving 9 bases between them. The CDR3 coding sequence is TGTGCCAGCAGTTCCCCCGGGGCTAATGAAAAACTGTTTTTT. It is translated as CASSSPGANEKLFF. Full variable domain (missing parts from reference TRBV27 and TRBJ1-4): EAQVTQNPRYLITVTGKKLTVTCSQNMNHEYMSWYRQDPGLGLRQIYYSMNVEVTDKGDVPEGYKVSRKEKRNFPLILESPSPNQTSLYFCASSSPGANEKLFFGSGTQLSVL.

The J gene is TRBJ1-2, the V gene TRBV29-1; TRBD1 might be the D (6 bases). V was cut by 6 bases and J by 6 bases, with 11 bases left in between. In germline, CDR1 is SQVTM, CDR2 ANQGSEA. The CDR3 is 11 residues long. CDR3: CSVARGDGYTF. The CDR3 region has the DNA TGCAGCGTGGCGAGGGGGGATGGCTACACCTTC.

V gene TRBV28 combines with J gene TRBJ2-7; D is unclear. The germline V and J ends were trimmed by 3 bases and 1 base, with 10 bases remaining between them. Germline CDR1 is MDHEN and CDR2 is SYDVKM. The CDR3 runs 14 residues. The CDR3 coding sequence is TGTGCCAGCAGTTTCTCTGTCGGTTCCTACGAGCAGTACTTC. Translation gives CASSFSVGSYEQYF.

The chain carries TRBV2 and TRBJ2-1; no definite D call. Per germline, CDR1 SNHLY and CDR2 FYNNEI. The CDR3 totals 11 residues. V dropped 10 bases and J dropped 3 bases, with 7 bases sitting between them. This chain's CDR3 is CATLNYNEQFF. CDR3 DNA sequence: TGTGCCACACTTAACTACAATGAGCAGTTCTTC. Full variable domain (rest looked up from reference TRBV2 and TRBJ2-1): EPEVTQTPSHQVTQMGQEVILRCVPISNHLYFYWYRQILGQKVEFLVSFYNNEISEKSEIFDDQFSVERPDGSNFTLKIRSTKLEDSAMYFCATLNYNEQFFGPGTRLTVL.

This clone has only one observation. The V call is TRBV7-2, the J call TRBJ1-5; the D gene is possibly TRBD1 (6 bases). CDR1 SGHTA and CDR2 FQGNSA come from the germline V gene. V shed 5 bases and J shed 10 bases, with 24 bases lying between them. The CDR3 length is 16 residues. In DNA form, the CDR3 reads TGTGCCAGCAGCCCCGAGTGGGGGGCCTCCTTCTTTCCCCAGCATTTT. Protein: CASSPEWGASFFPQHF. The full variable domain, in which reference TRBV7-2 and TRBJ1-5 provide the parts outside the CDR3, is GAGVSQSPSNKVTEKGKDVELRCDPISGHTALYWYRQSLGQGLEFLIYFQGNSAPDKSGLPSDRFSAERTGGSVSTLTIQRTQQEDSAVYLCASSPEWGASFFPQHFGDGTRLSIL.

V is TRBV2 and J is TRBJ2-2; D remains unclear. This CDR3 is built from 13 residues. Per the germline V gene, CDR1 is SNHLY and CDR2 is FYNNEI. The V and J ends lost 4 bases and 1 base respectively, with 4 bases between them. Here the CDR3 reads CASSAKNTGELFF. The CDR3 DNA sequence: TGTGCCAGCAGTGCGAAGAACACCGGGGAGCTGTTTTTT. Supplemented by reference TRBV2 and TRBJ2-2, the full variable domain reads EPEVTQTPSHQVTQMGQEVILRCVPISNHLYFYWYRQILGQKVEFLVSFYNNEISEKSEIFDDQFSVERPDGSNFTLKIRSTKLEDSAMYFCASSAKNTGELFFGEGSRLTVL.

V usage is TRBV5-8 and J usage is TRBJ1-5; the match to TRBD1 covers 8 bases. Trimming cost V 2 bases and J 8 bases; bases outside gene matches: 9. The CDR3 covers 15 residues. Looked up from germline, CDR1 is SGHTS and CDR2 is YDEGEE. The CDR3 DNA sequence: TGTGCCAGCAGCTTCATTACAGGGGGTTGGAAGCCCCAGCATTTT. This encodes CASSFITGGWKPQHF.

The CDR3 region is CASSVAEDQGKGTEAFF. CDR3 DNA: TGTGCCAGCAGCGTAGCTGAAGACCAGGGAAAGGGGACTGAAGCTTTCTTT. J is TRBJ1-1 and V is TRBV9; D perhaps matches TRBD1 (5 bases). Germline CDR1 and CDR2: SGDLS and YYNGEE. V was cut by 0 bases and J by 5 bases, with 20 bases left in between. The CDR3 has 17 residues.

The CDR3: CASSPDLFFSGNTIYF. The CDR3 coding sequence is TGCGCCAGCAGCCCGGACCTCTTTTTCTCTGGAAACACCATATATTTT. The rearrangement joins TRBV5-1 to TRBJ1-3; D gene uncertain. Between the trimmed V and J ends, which lost 4 bases and 0 bases, there was a span of 14 bases. Germline-derived CDR1 and CDR2 are SGHRS and YFSETQ. CDR3 length: 16 amino acids.

J is TRBJ1-4 and V is TRBV4-1; tentative D call: TRBD1 (5 bases). CDR3 length equals 15 residues. Trimming left V 4 bases short and J 2 bases short, with 11 bases between. CDR1 and CDR2 (germline): MGHRA, YSYEKL. CDR3: CASSLPGTTNEKLFF. For the CDR3, the DNA is TGCGCCAGCAGCCTCCCAGGGACTACTAATGAAAAACTGTTTTTT.

V and J are TRBV28 and TRBJ1-3, with D perhaps matching TRBD1 (5 bases). The CDR3 length is 13 residues. The V gene's germline CDR1 is MDHEN and CDR2 SYDVKM. V was trimmed by 7 bases and J by 8 bases, leaving 15 bases between them. CDR3 DNA: TGTGCCAGCACCCCTATCGCGGGACACACCATATATTTT. Its protein is CASTPIAGHTIYF.

This clone was observed a handful of times. The chain recombines TRBV7-9 with TRBJ2-1; 7 nucleotides match TRBD2. The J segment lost 5 bases and the V segment lost 10 bases, leaving 5 bases of the junction unmatched. This CDR3 region has 12 residues. Per germline, CDR1 SEHNR and CDR2 FQNEAQ (reference sequence). The CDR3 sequence: CATSGTNNEQFF. The CDR3 DNA is TGTGCCACCTCCGGGACTAACAATGAGCAGTTCTTC.

This clone has only a few counts. V gene TRBV7-3 combines with J gene TRBJ1-1; D is undetermined. CDR1 is SGHTA, CDR2 FQGTGA, per germline. Between the trimmed V and J ends, which lost 1 base and 6 bases, there was a span of 9 bases. The CDR3 covers 13 residues. The CDR3 here is CASSLMEGSEAFF. In nucleotides, the CDR3 is TGTGCCAGCAGCTTAATGGAGGGATCTGAAGCTTTCTTT.

To note about this clone: One end of the junction does not line up with germline, which may come from a read error. The chain uses TRBV6-5 and TRBJ1-2; 8 bases are shared with TRBD1. Germline values: CDR1 MNHEY, CDR2 SVGAGI. The CDR3 consists of 14 residues. The CDR3 protein is CASRPTGGNYDYTF. The CDR3 DNA is TGTGCCAGCAGGCCTACAGGGGGTAACTATGACTACACCTTC.

This chain links TRBV7-6 with TRBJ1-1; D gene unclear. The V gene's germline CDR1 is SGHVS and CDR2 FNYEAQ. The V end lost 5 bases, the J end lost 4 bases, and 11 bases lay between the germline ends. The CDR3 is made up of 13 amino acids. CDR3 DNA sequence: TGTGCCAGCAGCCCCGAGGGCCTCACTGAAGCTTTCTTT. It encodes CASSPEGLTEAFF. The full variable domain, with the rest looked up from reference TRBV7-6 and TRBJ1-1, is GAGVSQSPRYKVTKRGQDVALRCDPISGHVSLYWYRQALGQGPEFLTYFNYEAQQDKSGLPNDRFSAERPEGSISTLTIQRTEQRDSAMYRCASSPEGLTEAFFGQGTRLTVV.

This chain uses TRBV28 with TRBJ2-7, with D possibly TRBD1 on 6 matching bases. Trimming left V 5 bases short and J 6 bases short, with 17 bases between. CDR1 is MDHEN, CDR2 SYDVKM, per germline. There are 14 residues in the CDR3. The CDR3 sequence is CASSLSRGLGEQYF. In DNA form, the CDR3 reads TGTGCCAGCAGTCTCAGCAGGGGCCTCGGCGAGCAGTACTTC.

The chain combines TRBV6-5 with TRBJ1-4; D gene ambiguous. This CDR3 is 13 amino acids long. The V gene lost 6 bases and the J gene lost 8 bases, with 13 bases spanning the gap. Germline-derived CDR1 and CDR2 are MNHEY and SVGAGI. In nucleotides, the CDR3 is TGTGCCAGCAGAGACCCCCCGGGAGAAAAACTGTTTTTT. Translation gives CASRDPPGEKLFF.

This clone appeared once. The chain recombines TRBV3-1 (or the pseudogene TRBV3-2) with TRBJ1-5; no firm D call. V gave up 0 bases and J gave up 11 bases, with 11 bases separating them. The germline V gene has CDR1 LGHDT and CDR2 YNNKEL (reference sequence). The CDR3 consists of 13 residues. The DNA of the CDR3 is TGTGCCAGCAGCCAAGATCTGTTTAGGACCCAGCATTTT. This sequence encodes CASSQDLFRTQHF.

CDR3 in DNA: TGTGCCTGGAGACGAGGGGCCTATGGCTACACCTTC. Amino acid sequence: CAWRRGAYGYTF. The chain carries TRBV30 and TRBJ1-2, with a weak D call TRBD1 (5 bases). The germline V gene encodes CDR1 GTSNPN and CDR2 SVGIG (reference sequence). This CDR3 comprises 12 residues. The germline V and J ends were trimmed by 3 bases and 4 bases, with 9 bases remaining between them.

In DNA form, the CDR3 reads TGTGCCAGCAGTACGGCGGGAGGCACAGATACGCAGTATTTT. It specifies CASSTAGGTDTQYF. The rearrangement links TRBV25-1 to TRBJ2-3, with TRBD2 matching 7 bases. The CDR3 is made up of 14 amino acids. V was clipped by 5 bases and J by 1 base; unmatched bases: 3. Germline V gene sequence: CDR1 MGHDK, CDR2 SYGVNS.

The chain uses TRBV6-6 and TRBJ1-1, with D uncertain. Germline V gene data show CDR1 as MNHNY and CDR2 as SVGAGI (reference sequence). The CDR3 is 15 amino acids. Trimming removed 2 bases from V and 3 bases from J, with 13 bases in between. CDR3 sequence: CASSYLAYEYTEAFF. DNA of the CDR3: TGTGCCAGCAGTTACCTGGCTTACGAGTACACTGAAGCTTTCTTT.

V gene TRBV5-4 combines with J gene TRBJ2-3; no clear D. The CDR3 loop spans 14 amino acids. Trimming cost V 0 bases and J 2 bases, with 7 bases left between them. Germline V lookup: CDR1 SGHNT, CDR2 YYREEE (reference sequence). CDR3 region: CASSLGQNTDTQYF. The CDR3 bases are TGTGCCAGCAGCTTGGGGCAGAACACAGATACGCAGTATTTT.

The chain joins TRBV14 to TRBJ1-1; possibly TRBD1 for D (5 bases). V was shortened by 4 bases and J by 8 bases, with 17 bases between the two germline ends. CDR1 and CDR2 (germline): SGHDN, FVKESK. The CDR3 length is 14 residues. CDR3 protein: CASSLQRGRGEAFF. Here the CDR3 DNA reads TGTGCCAGCAGCCTTCAACGAGGACGGGGGGAAGCTTTCTTT.

J is TRBJ2-2 and V is TRBV6-1; 10 bases line up with TRBD1. V lost 4 bases, J lost 4 bases, and 9 bases stayed unmatched. The CDR3 is 17 amino acids. Per the germline V gene, CDR1 is MNHNS and CDR2 is SASEGT. CDR3 nucleotides: TGTGCCAGCAGTGTTTTTCGGGGACAGGGGACCACCGGGGAGCTGTTTTTT. Translated: CASSVFRGQGTTGELFF.

The DNA for the CDR3 is TGTGCCAGCAGCCCAACGGGGGCCGCGGAGACCCAGTACTTC. Protein: CASSPTGAAETQYF. The genes are TRBV5-5 and TRBJ2-5, with D perhaps being TRBD1 or TRBD2 (6 bases each). Deletions cut 4 bases from V and 5 bases from J, with 15 bases between. The CDR3 is 14 amino acids. CDR1 is SGHKS, CDR2 YYEKEE, per germline (reference sequence).

The V and J genes are TRBV27 and TRBJ2-1; 10 positions agree with TRBD2. CDR3 length: 15 residues. CDR1 MNHEY and CDR2 SMNVEV come from the germline V gene (reference sequence). V was clipped by 6 bases and J by 4 bases; unmatched bases: 6. CDR3 nucleotides: TGTGCCAGCAGAACACTAGCGGGAATATACAATGAGCAGTTCTTC. Its translation: CASRTLAGIYNEQFF.

The V and J genes are TRBV28 and TRBJ2-1, with 9 bases that match TRBD2. Germline CDR1 reads MDHEN; CDR2 reads SYDVKM. The CDR3 consists of 16 residues. Trimming at V came to 6 bases and at J to 1 base, leaving 7 bases not matched to a gene. For the CDR3, the DNA is TGTGCCAGCAGCCACCGGACTAGCGTTTCCTACAATGAGCAGTTCTTC. It codes for CASSHRTSVSYNEQFF.

This chain uses TRBV19 with TRBJ1-4; 7 nucleotides agree with TRBD1. The CDR3 has 16 residues. The ends lost 6 bases at V and 6 bases at J; junction bases unmatched: 13. Per the germline V gene, CDR1 is LNHDA and CDR2 is SQIVND (reference sequence). The DNA for the CDR3 is TGTGCCAGTAGACAGGGGATCCTGAGTAGAGATGAAAAACTGTTTTTT. Its translation is CASRQGILSRDEKLFF.

The genes are TRBV13 and TRBJ1-2; D gene uncertain. CDR1 is PRHDT, CDR2 FYEKMQ, per germline (reference sequence). The V end lost 0 bases, the J end lost 4 bases, and 3 bases lay between the germline ends. The CDR3 has 12 residues. The DNA of the CDR3 is TGTGCCAGCAGCTTAGGTATCTATGGCTACACCTTC. Residues: CASSLGIYGYTF.

V gene TRBV5-1 combines with J gene TRBJ2-5, with 13 bases matching TRBD2. CDR3 length equals 16 residues. V lost 3 bases to trimming and J lost 3 bases; unmatched junction nucleotides: 5. Germline CDR1 SGHRS, CDR2 YFSETQ. CDR3: CASSSSGLAGEETQYF. In DNA form, the CDR3 reads TGCGCCAGCAGCTCATCCGGACTAGCGGGAGAAGAGACCCAGTACTTC.